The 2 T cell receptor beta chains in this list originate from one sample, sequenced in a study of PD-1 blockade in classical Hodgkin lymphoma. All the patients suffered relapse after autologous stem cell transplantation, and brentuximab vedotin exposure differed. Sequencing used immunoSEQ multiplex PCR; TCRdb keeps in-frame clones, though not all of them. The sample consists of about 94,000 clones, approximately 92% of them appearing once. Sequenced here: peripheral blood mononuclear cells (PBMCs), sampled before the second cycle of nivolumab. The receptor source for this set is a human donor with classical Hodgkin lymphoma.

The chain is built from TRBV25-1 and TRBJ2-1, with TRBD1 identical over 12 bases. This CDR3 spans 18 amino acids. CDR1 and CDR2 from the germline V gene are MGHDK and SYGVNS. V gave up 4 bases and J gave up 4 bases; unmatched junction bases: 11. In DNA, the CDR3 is TGTGCCAGCAGTGGAAGGGGACAGGGGGCTTTTTTGTACAATGAGCAGTTCTTC. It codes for CASSGRGQGAFLYNEQFF.

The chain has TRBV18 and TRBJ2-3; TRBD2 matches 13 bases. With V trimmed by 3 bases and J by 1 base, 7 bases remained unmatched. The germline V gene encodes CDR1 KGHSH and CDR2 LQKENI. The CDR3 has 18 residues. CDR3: CASSPLGLAGTRTDTQYF. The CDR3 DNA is TGTGCCAGCTCACCGCTGGGACTAGCGGGGACACGCACAGATACGCAGTATTTT.